This T cell receptor (beta chain) is from a study of PD-1 blockade in classical Hodgkin lymphoma. Overall study context: Patients were dosed intravenously with nivolumab at 3 mg/kg every 2 weeks. Whole-study findings and limits: By cycle point C4D1, TCR diversity had risen significantly in CD4+ cells (but not CD8+ cells). Baseline diversity resembling that of newly diagnosed patients was seen in complete responders. A reduction in baseline TCR diversity was reportedly seen in newly diagnosed patients relative to healthy donors.

The CDR3 length is 17 residues. Looked up from germline, CDR1 is SGHDT and CDR2 is YYEEEE. V gave up 1 base and J gave up 4 bases; unmatched junction bases: 10. The protocol was immunoSEQ multiplex PCR, while the TCRdb copy is restricted to in-frame clones and leaves out a portion. The table lists 43,000 or so clones, about three quarters of them singletons. In this sample, this clone turned up once. Its antigen is unidentified. Each of the patients experienced relapse following autologous stem cell transplantation, and their brentuximab vedotin exposure differed. J is TRBJ1-1 and V is TRBV5-6; TRBD1 aligns across 10 bases. The source was peripheral blood mononuclear cells (PBMCs), collected at baseline. The clonotype comes from a human donor with classical Hodgkin lymphoma. In nucleotides, the CDR3 is TGTGCCAGCAGCTTGAACGAAGGACAGGGGGTTGGCACTGAAGCTTTCTTT. It is translated as CASSLNEGQGVGTEAFF.